The 30 T cell receptor beta chains presented below share a single source sample, sequenced in a study of persistence of HIV-infected CD4 T cells. The libraries were made with immunoSEQ version 4 in survey mode. Some clones are missing from TCRdb's copy, which holds only in-frame ones; the method was immunoSEQ multiplex PCR. The repertoire has 30,000 or so clones, roughly four fifths of them found once; the top ten carry approximately 20%. Their specific antigens are unknown. An overlapping HIV-1 Gag peptide pool stimulated these cells at about 1 ug/peptide/mL. Sorted nonresponding memory CD4+ T cells were CD40L-negative, CD69-negative, CD45RO-high. The sample in question was CD4+ T cells sorted from PBMCs after roughly 18-hour stimulation, obtained from a patient who received antiretroviral therapy. Source of these receptors: an adult woman with HIV who was CMV-seropositive.

The gene calls are TRBV19 and TRBJ2-5; 8 bases are a match to TRBD2. V lost 4 bases and J lost 5; bases outside the gene matches: 9. Germline lookup yields CDR1 LNHDA and CDR2 SQIVND (reference sequence). The CDR3 contains 15 residues. CDR3 protein: CASSSSGAWGETQYF. CDR3 in DNA: TGTGCCAGTAGTAGTAGCGGGGCCTGGGGGGAGACCCAGTACTTC.

This clone showed up just once. V gene TRBV29-1 combines with J gene TRBJ2-7, with 8 bases matching TRBD1. The trim removed 4 bases at V and 6 bases at J, leaving 8 bases unmatched. The V gene's germline CDR1 is SQVTM and CDR2 ANQGSEA. The CDR3 is 13 residues long. This CDR3 is CSVVRQGTREQYF. In DNA form, the CDR3 reads TGCAGCGTTGTCCGACAGGGGACCCGCGAGCAGTACTTC.

The chain uses TRBV5-1 and TRBJ1-6, with D unresolved. Germline V CDR1 and CDR2: SGHRS, YFSETQ. There are 13 residues in the CDR3. The germline V and J ends were trimmed by 7 bases and 7 bases, with 12 bases remaining between them. Here the CDR3 DNA reads TGCGCCAGCGGAATCTACAAGAATTCACCCCTCCACTTT. Protein sequence: CASGIYKNSPLHF.

This clone showed up just a few times. The rearrangement uses TRBV7-9 and TRBJ2-1, with D tentatively TRBD1 or TRBD2 (6 bases each). This CDR3 is built from 16 residues. CDR1 and CDR2 from the germline V gene are SEHNR and FQNEAQ (reference sequence). The V gene lost 5 bases and the J gene lost 6 bases, with 20 bases spanning the gap. CDR3 sequence reads: CASSHLAGRGGNEQFF. CDR3 DNA: TGTGCCAGCAGCCACTTAGCAGGCAGGGGAGGCAATGAGCAGTTCTTC.

A few counts support this clone. This chain joins TRBV4-2 and TRBJ1-2; D is possibly TRBD1 (6 bases). The CDR3 consists of 15 residues. The germline V and J ends were trimmed by 0 bases and 0 bases, with 8 bases remaining between them. Germline V gives CDR1 LGHNA, CDR2 YNFKEQ. CDR3 loop: CASSQEQGPNYGYTF. DNA of the CDR3: TGTGCCAGCAGCCAAGAACAGGGACCTAACTATGGCTACACCTTC.

The chain couples TRBV5-5 to TRBJ2-5, with D uncertain. V lost 4 bases to trimming and J lost 4 bases, with 11 bases between them. This CDR3 contains 13 residues. Germline V gives CDR1 SGHKS, CDR2 YYEKEE (reference sequence). The CDR3 protein is CASSRSSLETQYF. CDR3 DNA: TGTGCCAGCAGCCGAAGCTCATTAGAGACCCAGTACTTC.

The rearrangement joins TRBV6-6 to TRBJ2-7; weak D call: TRBD2 (5 bases). The CDR3 spans 14 residues. The germline V and J ends were trimmed by 6 bases and 6 bases, with 18 bases remaining between them. Germline V gene data show CDR1 as MNHNY and CDR2 as SVGAGI (reference sequence). The CDR3 bases are TGTGCCAGCAGAACCGCCGGGGATACCGGCGAGCAGTACTTC. It translates to CASRTAGDTGEQYF.

The CDR3 protein is CASSLATGGGYGELFF. The CDR3 coding sequence is TGCGCCAGCAGCTTGGCCACAGGAGGGGGATACGGGGAGCTGTTTTTT. The genes are TRBV5-1 and TRBJ2-2; D assignment may be TRBD1 or TRBD2 (6 bases each). This CDR3 has 16 amino acids. CDR1 SGHRS and CDR2 YFSETQ come from the germline V gene. V was clipped by 0 bases and J by 7 bases, with 16 bases between them.

The chain uses TRBV9 and TRBJ1-6, with 7 nucleotides matching TRBD1. The CDR3 sequence is 16 residues long. Germline CDR1 and CDR2: SGDLS and YYNGEE. After removal of 4 bases from V and 8 bases from J, the junction contained 12 bases not matched to a gene. The CDR3: CASSLGTATFYSPLHF. The DNA for the CDR3 is TGTGCCAGCAGCCTTGGGACAGCGACATTCTATTCACCCCTCCACTTT.

This clone was observed a few times. This chain uses TRBV28 with TRBJ1-2; 7 bases map to TRBD1. Germline V gives CDR1 MDHEN, CDR2 SYDVKM. V lost 4 bases to trimming and J lost 5 bases; unmatched junction nucleotides: 13. There are 16 residues in the CDR3. The chain's CDR3 is CASSSIADRVKYGYTF. In nucleotides, the CDR3 is TGTGCCAGCAGTTCAATTGCTGACAGGGTAAAATATGGCTACACCTTC.

The V gene is TRBV30, the J gene TRBJ1-4; 7 bases line up with TRBD1. Germline loops: CDR1 GTSNPN, CDR2 SVGIG (reference sequence). This CDR3 has 13 residues. The V gene end was trimmed by 7 bases and the J gene end by 3 bases; junction bases not matched to a gene: 5. In DNA form, the CDR3 reads TGTGCCTATGGACAGGCCTCTAATGAAAAACTGTTTTTT. This translates into CAYGQASNEKLFF.

This clone was recorded once. This chain connects TRBV10-1 to TRBJ1-3; D might be TRBD1 (5 bases). Per the germline V gene, CDR1 is WNHNN and CDR2 is SYGVQD (reference sequence). This CDR3 spans 17 amino acids. With 0 bases removed from V and 1 base from J, the gap between germline ends came to 13 bases. As DNA, the CDR3 is TGCGCCAGCAGTGAGTCTCAGGGCCCGAGATCTGGAAACACCATATATTTT. This codes for CASSESQGPRSGNTIYF.

The rearrangement uses TRBV29-1 and TRBJ1-2; 7 bases align to TRBD1. The CDR3 is made up of 12 amino acids. The germline V gene has CDR1 SQVTM and CDR2 ANQGSEA. Unmatched junction bases numbered 3, after V lost 4 bases and J lost 4 bases. CDR3 sequence: CSVGDRAYGYTF. The CDR3 nucleotides read TGCAGCGTTGGTGACAGGGCCTATGGCTACACCTTC.

The gene calls are TRBV5-1 and TRBJ2-1, with 14 bases aligning to TRBD2. The V segment lost 2 bases and the J segment 8 bases; nucleotides outside the gene matches: 6. CDR1 and CDR2 from the germline V gene are SGHRS and YFSETQ. The CDR3 sequence is 16 residues long. The CDR3 protein is CASSFTGTSGRDEQFF. The CDR3 DNA follows: TGCGCCAGCAGCTTTACCGGGACTAGCGGGAGAGATGAGCAGTTCTTC.

This chain connects TRBV6-2 or TRBV6-3 to TRBJ1-1; D is perhaps TRBD1 (6 bases). Between the trimmed V and J ends, which lost 5 bases and 5 bases, there was a span of 12 bases. In germline, CDR1 is MNHEY, CDR2 SVGEGT. This CDR3 has 13 amino acids. As DNA, the CDR3 is TGTGCCAGCAGTCGGGCGGGGGCGACTGAAGCTTTCTTT. Protein: CASSRAGATEAFF.

V and J are TRBV19 and TRBJ1-5; 8 bases fit TRBD1. CDR1 LNHDA and CDR2 SQIVND come from the germline V gene (reference sequence). After removal of 5 bases from V and 0 bases from J, the junction contained 6 bases not matched to a gene. The CDR3 has 16 residues. The CDR3 sequence is CASSSRTGNSNQPQHF. CDR3 sequence (DNA): TGTGCCAGTAGTTCCCGGACAGGGAATAGCAATCAGCCCCAGCATTTT.

V and J are TRBV10-2 and TRBJ1-3, with D unclear. Germline V CDR1 and CDR2: WSHSY, SAAADI. V was shortened by 6 bases and J by 0 bases, with 6 bases between the two germline ends. This CDR3 spans 13 amino acids. DNA for the CDR3: TGCGCCAGCAGGGAGAGCTCTGGAAACACCATATATTTT. Its translation is CASRESSGNTIYF.

The chain recombines TRBV9 with TRBJ2-6; D unclear. The CDR3 runs to 14 residues. V lost 4 bases, J lost 1 base, and 6 bases lay in between. Germline CDR1 SGDLS, CDR2 YYNGEE. The DNA for the CDR3 is TGTGCCAGCAGCCAACGGTCTGGGGCCAACGTCCTGACTTTC. Translating gives CASSQRSGANVLTF.

V and J are TRBV5-5 and TRBJ2-1; D gene unclear. This CDR3 spans 13 amino acids. Per the germline V gene, CDR1 is SGHKS and CDR2 is YYEKEE (reference sequence). Trimming took off 1 base at V and 8 bases at J, with 10 bases between the two ends. The CDR3 nucleotides are TGTGCCAGCAGCTTGAACCCTAAGGATGAGCAGTTCTTC. It encodes CASSLNPKDEQFF. Based on the CDR3 plus reference TRBV5-5 and TRBJ2-1, the full variable domain is DAGVTQSPTHLIKTRGQQVTLRCSPISGHKSVSWYQQVLGQGPQFIFQYYEKEERGRGNFPDRFSARQFPNYSSELNVNALLLGDSALYLCASSLNPKDEQFFGPGTRLTVL.

The J gene is TRBJ1-5, the V gene TRBV6-2 or TRBV6-3; D is unresolved. The CDR3 consists of 17 residues. Trimming took 5 bases from V and 1 from J, leaving 18 bases between them. Germline values: CDR1 MNHEY, CDR2 SVGEGT. CDR3 region: CASSSAYGSLSNQPQHF. As DNA, the CDR3 is TGTGCCAGCAGTAGCGCGTATGGGTCTCTGAGCAATCAGCCCCAGCATTTT.

The J gene is TRBJ2-7, the V gene TRBV29-1; 9 bases fit TRBD2. CDR3 size: 16 residues. The ends lost 6 bases at V and 0 bases at J; junction bases unmatched: 12. Germline CDR1 reads SQVTM; CDR2 reads ANQGSEA. CDR3 region: CSVGTSRGFSSYEQYF. For the CDR3, the DNA is TGCAGCGTCGGGACTAGCCGGGGATTTAGCTCCTACGAGCAGTACTTC.

The chain combines TRBV15 with TRBJ2-5; D not resolved. The germline V gene has CDR1 LNHNV and CDR2 YYDKDF (reference sequence). Trimming took 6 bases from V and 3 from J, leaving 14 bases between them. CDR3 size: 14 residues. The CDR3 region has the DNA TGTGCCACCAGTCCAGGCAATGGTGAAGAGACCCAGTACTTC. It is translated as CATSPGNGEETQYF.

This clone was seen once. The chain recombines TRBV4-1 with TRBJ1-2; 9 nucleotides match TRBD1. Germline V gene lookup returns CDR1 MGHRA and CDR2 YSYEKL. The CDR3 has 16 amino acids. V trimming: 0 bases; J trimming: 7 bases; junction bases outside the gene matches: 9. The CDR3 here is CASSQDLSRQGGGYTF. In DNA form, the CDR3 reads TGCGCCAGCAGCCAAGATTTGTCTCGACAGGGGGGTGGCTACACCTTC.

The genes are TRBV10-1 and TRBJ2-2, with a possible D match to TRBD2 (6 bases). This CDR3 is built from 16 residues. Trimming removed 6 bases from V and 5 bases from J, with 19 bases in between. Germline V gene lookup returns CDR1 WNHNN and CDR2 SYGVQD (reference sequence). CDR3 DNA: TGCGCCAGCAGCCGTACTCTAGCGCAGGGAACCGGGGAGCTGTTTTTT. Translating gives CASSRTLAQGTGELFF.

V and J are TRBV2 and TRBJ2-3; no clear D gene. There are 12 residues in the CDR3. The ends were cut back, 6 bases at V and 6 bases at J, with 10 bases in the middle. The germline CDR1 and CDR2 sequences are SNHLY and FYNNEI. DNA of the CDR3: TGTGCCAGCAGGGTTCAAGGGGATACGCAGTATTTT. As protein: CASRVQGDTQYF.

This clone was seen once. This sample also contains other DNA sequences that code for the same CDR3. This chain joins TRBV3-1 (or the pseudogene TRBV3-2) and TRBJ1-1, with a possible D match to TRBD1 (6 bases). This CDR3 has 12 residues. Deletions cut 3 bases from V and 8 bases from J, with 10 bases between. The V gene's germline CDR1 is LGHDT and CDR2 YNNKEL (reference sequence). CDR3: CASSQTGLEAFF. CDR3 coding DNA: TGTGCCAGCAGCCAGACAGGTCTAGAAGCTTTCTTT.

There are a few counts of this clone. The rearrangement joins TRBV19 to TRBJ2-5; D assignment may be TRBD1 or TRBD2 (5 bases each). Germline CDR1 LNHDA, CDR2 SQIVND (reference sequence). V gave up 8 bases and J gave up 5 bases, with 21 bases separating them. CDR3 length: 15 residues. CDR3 sequence reads: CASGTQRGFGETQYF. The CDR3 DNA sequence: TGTGCCAGTGGCACGCAGAGGGGATTTGGGGAGACCCAGTACTTC.

The chain links TRBV7-2 to TRBJ1-3; D not resolved. The CDR3 runs 14 residues. CDR1 is SGHTA, CDR2 FQGNSA, per germline. Deletions cut 0 bases from V and 3 bases from J, with 6 bases between. DNA of the CDR3: TGTGCCAGCAGCTTAGCGGATGTTGGAAACACCATATATTTT. Residues: CASSLADVGNTIYF.

V usage is TRBV5-4 and J usage is TRBJ1-2, with a weak D call TRBD1 (6 bases). Trimming took 4 bases from V and 7 from J, leaving 14 bases between them. CDR3 length: 13 residues. Germline V CDR1 and CDR2: SGHNT, YYREEE (reference sequence). Written as DNA, the CDR3 is TGTGCCAGCAGCCAGAGGGGGGGAGCTGGCTACACCTTC. Amino acid sequence: CASSQRGGAGYTF.

The chain has TRBV27 and TRBJ1-2; D gene uncertain. The CDR3 runs to 15 residues. Trimming cost V 7 bases and J 5 bases, with 20 bases left between them. Germline V gene data show CDR1 as MNHEY and CDR2 as SMNVEV (reference sequence). Here the CDR3 DNA reads TGTGCCAGCACCTCCATGGGCATTGACTCGTATGGCTACACCTTC. Encoded protein: CASTSMGIDSYGYTF.